This entry lists 32 T cell receptor beta chains sequenced from one sample in a study of cytomegalovirus exposure and HLA in healthy donors. Amplification used 60 Vbeta primers and 13 Jbeta primers. TCRdb keeps only in-frame clones here, not all; method: immunoSEQ multiplex PCR. Of more than 70,000 clones in the sample, 76% were seen once. The sequencing input was PBMCs. Receptors originate from a man aged 35 to 55 in good health and CMV-seronegative.

The chain carries TRBV9 and TRBJ2-6; TRBD1 aligns across 9 bases. Per the germline V gene, CDR1 is SGDLS and CDR2 is YYNGEE. The trim removed 3 bases at V and 1 base at J, leaving 5 bases unmatched. CDR3 length equals 17 residues. For the CDR3, the DNA is TGTGCCAGCAGCGAGACAGGGGGACCATCTGGGGCCAACGTCCTGACTTTC. Protein product: CASSETGGPSGANVLTF.

The J gene is TRBJ2-1, the V gene TRBV18; 8 bases line up with TRBD1. The trim removed 6 bases at V and 6 bases at J, leaving 7 bases unmatched. Germline V CDR1 and CDR2: KGHSH, LQKENI. This CDR3 comprises 14 residues. The CDR3 loop reads CASSARDRSNEQFF. CDR3 nucleotide sequence: TGTGCCAGCTCGGCCCGGGACAGGAGCAATGAGCAGTTCTTC.

The chain has TRBV13 and TRBJ1-1; TRBD1 matches 7 bases. The germline CDR1 and CDR2 sequences are PRHDT and FYEKMQ (reference sequence). Losses at the gene ends were 3 bases for V and 0 bases for J; bases not matched to a gene: 4. The CDR3 totals 15 residues. The CDR3 bases are TGTGCCAGCAGCTTGAGACAGGGTTTGAACACTGAAGCTTTCTTT. It codes for CASSLRQGLNTEAFF.

J is TRBJ2-1 and V is TRBV7-9; D unclear. The CDR3 spans 14 residues. Trimming removed 2 bases at V and 8 bases at J, with 13 bases between. CDR1 and CDR2 (germline): SEHNR, FQNEAQ (reference sequence). The CDR3 loop reads CASSLISASDEQFF. The CDR3 DNA follows: TGTGCCAGCAGCTTAATATCGGCGAGCGATGAGCAGTTCTTC.

The chain links TRBV6-4 to TRBJ2-4; D remains unclear. The DNA matches TRBJ2-6 better at its end, which makes the J call doubtful. The CDR3 runs 14 residues. CDR1 and CDR2 (germline): MRHNA, SNTAGT. CDR3 loop: CASSDSYGANVLTF. In DNA, the CDR3 is TGTGCCAGCAGTGACAGCTATGGGGCCAACGTCCTGACTTTC.

This clone showed up just a few times. The chain couples TRBV28 to TRBJ1-2; 7 nucleotides line up with TRBD1. V lost 8 bases, J lost 4 bases, and 4 bases stayed unmatched. Germline CDR1 and CDR2: MDHEN and SYDVKM. This CDR3 region has 12 residues. CDR3: CASSTGTYGYTF. The CDR3 DNA follows: TGTGCCAGCTCGACAGGGACCTATGGCTACACCTTC.

The chain combines TRBV14 with TRBJ1-5, with D possibly being TRBD1 (6 bases). This CDR3 is built from 14 residues. The V end was cut by 4 bases, the J end by 8 bases, with 15 bases between. Per germline, CDR1 SGHDN and CDR2 FVKESK. For the CDR3, the DNA is TGTGCCAGCAGCCGGGGGCAGACTAATGAGCCCCAGCATTTT. Protein product: CASSRGQTNEPQHF.

The CDR3 region is CASSLTVGTGADEQYF. CDR3 bases: TGCGCCAGCAGCCTCACGGTGGGGACAGGGGCCGACGAGCAGTACTTC. The rearrangement uses TRBV4-3 and TRBJ2-7, with 10 bases identical to TRBD1. J gave up 5 bases and V 4 bases, and 11 bases lay outside the gene matches. The CDR3 has 16 residues. Germline lookup yields CDR1 LGHNA and CDR2 YSLEER.

The V call is TRBV7-3, the J call TRBJ2-1, with D possibly being TRBD2 (7 bases). Trimming removed 0 bases at V and 8 bases at J, with 14 bases between. CDR3 length: 15 residues. Per the germline V gene, CDR1 is SGHTA and CDR2 is FQGTGA. Here the CDR3 reads CASSLTGGALDEQFF. CDR3 bases: TGTGCCAGCAGCTTAACGGGGGGGGCGTTGGATGAGCAGTTCTTC.

This clone was detected a few times. For the CDR3, the DNA is TGCGCCAGCAGCTTGGAGATGGCTTCCTACAATGAGCAGTTCTTC. It is translated as CASSLEMASYNEQFF. The chain combines TRBV5-1 with TRBJ2-1; D remains ambiguous. Trimming cost V 0 bases and J 1 base, with 8 bases left between them. Germline CDR1 is SGHRS and CDR2 is YFSETQ. The CDR3 length is 15 residues.

This chain connects TRBV6-5 to TRBJ1-2, with 8 nucleotides matching TRBD1. The CDR3 runs to 15 residues. The V gene end was trimmed by 3 bases and the J gene end by 8 bases; junction bases not matched to a gene: 11. CDR1 and CDR2 (germline): MNHEY, SVGAGI. The CDR3 reads CASSYSTGGGEGYTF. For the CDR3, the DNA is TGTGCCAGCAGTTATTCTACAGGGGGAGGTGAGGGCTACACCTTC.

The rearrangement uses TRBV18 and TRBJ1-1, with D unclear. CDR3 length: 13 residues. CDR1 and CDR2 from the germline V gene are KGHSH and LQKENI. The V end lost 2 bases, the J end lost 3 bases, and 7 bases lay between the germline ends. In nucleotides, the CDR3 is TGTGCCAGCTCACCAGGGGAGTACACTGAAGCTTTCTTT. Its translation is CASSPGEYTEAFF.

The chain combines TRBV5-4 with TRBJ2-5; the D gene is possibly TRBD1 (6 bases). TRBJ2-7 explains the end of the DNA better; the J call may be wrong. CDR1 is SGHNT and CDR2 is YYREEE in the germline V gene (reference sequence). CDR3 length equals 15 residues. The CDR3 loop is CASSLARNRDYEQYF. The CDR3 DNA reads TGTGCCAGCAGCTTGGCCAGGAACAGGGACTACGAGCAGTACTTC.

The chain joins TRBV7-2 to TRBJ2-5, with 10 bases aligning to TRBD2. After removal of 1 base from V and 6 bases from J, the junction contained 5 bases not matched to a gene. This CDR3 is 15 amino acids long. Germline lookup yields CDR1 SGHTA and CDR2 FQGNSA. CDR3 residues: CASSLGSGGAKTQYF. Here the CDR3 DNA reads TGTGCCAGCAGCTTAGGGAGCGGGGGGGCCAAGACCCAGTACTTC.

V usage is TRBV28 and J usage is TRBJ1-1; D not resolved. This CDR3 spans 11 amino acids. Per germline, CDR1 MDHEN and CDR2 SYDVKM. Trimming removed 7 bases at V and 5 bases at J, with 8 bases between. The DNA of the CDR3 is TGTGCCAGCACTCTGCGTACTGAAGCTTTCTTT. Protein product: CASTLRTEAFF.

The gene calls are TRBV5-6 and TRBJ2-7; 8 bases fit TRBD2. Germline V gives CDR1 SGHDT, CDR2 YYEEEE. This CDR3 contains 14 residues. The trim removed 6 bases at V and 5 bases at J, leaving 10 bases unmatched. As DNA, the CDR3 is TGTGCCAGCACCCCCGGGGGGGCAATCGACGAGCAGTACTTC. It translates to CASTPGGAIDEQYF.

There are a few counts of this clone. V and J are TRBV7-6 and TRBJ2-7; the match to TRBD1 covers 8 bases. CDR3 size: 14 residues. The germline gives CDR1 SGHVS, CDR2 FNYEAQ. The ends lost 5 bases at V and 2 bases at J; junction bases unmatched: 5. The CDR3 nucleotides are TGTGCCAGCAGCGGAGTACAGGGGGCCTACGAGCAGTACTTC. It is translated as CASSGVQGAYEQYF.

There are a few counts of this clone. The genes are TRBV12-5 and TRBJ1-5; TRBD1 might be the D (5 bases). The germline gives CDR1 LGHNT, CDR2 FRNRAP. Trimming cost V 0 bases and J 7 bases, with 13 bases left between them. This CDR3 has 15 amino acids. CDR3 DNA sequence: TGTGCTAGTGGTTTGGTAAGAAGGGGAGGACAGCCCCAGCATTTT. Translated, it gives CASGLVRRGGQPQHF.

The rearrangement uses TRBV27 and TRBJ1-5, with 9 bases lining up with TRBD1. V was pared by 8 bases and J by 1 base, with 3 bases of the junction left unmatched. Germline V lookup: CDR1 MNHEY, CDR2 SMNVEV (reference sequence). This CDR3 has 14 amino acids. The CDR3 loop reads CASGGQGSNQPQHF. For the CDR3, the DNA is TGTGCCAGCGGCGGACAGGGGAGCAATCAGCCCCAGCATTTT.

J is TRBJ1-2 and V is TRBV28; TRBD1 might be the D (5 bases). The CDR3 is 16 amino acids. Germline loops: CDR1 MDHEN, CDR2 SYDVKM. V lost 4 bases and J lost 4, with 19 bases in between. In DNA, the CDR3 is TGTGCCAGCAGTTCATCCGTGGGGGGGAGGAGCTATGGCTACACCTTC. Protein sequence: CASSSSVGGRSYGYTF.

This rearrangement joins TRBV9 to TRBJ2-7, with D perhaps matching TRBD2 (6 bases). The V gene lost 4 bases and the J gene lost 3 bases, with 23 bases spanning the gap. The CDR3 covers 17 residues. Germline CDR1 and CDR2: SGDLS and YYNGEE. The CDR3 DNA reads as TGTGCCAGCAGCCCCCGGGGAGGTTCGTTATCTGTCTACGAGCAGTACTTC. Translation: CASSPRGGSLSVYEQYF.

The chain carries TRBV4-2 and TRBJ2-1; D may be TRBD2 (5 bases). CDR1 LGHNA and CDR2 YNFKEQ come from the germline V gene. V dropped 0 bases and J dropped 3 bases, with 9 bases sitting between them. This CDR3 is 15 amino acids long. The CDR3 sequence: CASSQDERNYNEQFF. The CDR3 nucleotides read TGTGCCAGCAGCCAAGACGAGCGGAACTACAATGAGCAGTTCTTC.

V usage is TRBV7-6 and J usage is TRBJ1-5, with a possible D match to TRBD1 (6 bases). CDR3 size: 15 residues. Germline V gene data show CDR1 as SGHVS and CDR2 as FNYEAQ. Trimming removed 4 bases at V and 0 bases at J, with 10 bases between. CDR3 residues: CASSSDSFSNQPQHF. In DNA form, the CDR3 reads TGTGCCAGCAGCTCGGACAGCTTTAGCAATCAGCCCCAGCATTTT.

The chain joins TRBV11-1 to TRBJ1-1; D is undetermined. Germline V gene lookup returns CDR1 SGHAT and CDR2 FQDESV (reference sequence). The V end was cut by 5 bases, the J end by 0 bases, with 13 bases between. The CDR3 is 15 amino acids. The CDR3 sequence: CASSALARMNTEAFF. The CDR3 nucleotides are TGTGCCAGCAGCGCCTTGGCCAGGATGAACACTGAAGCTTTCTTT.

The sample holds one count of this clone. The chain links TRBV7-6 to TRBJ1-2, with TRBD1 as a possible D gene (5 bases). In germline, CDR1 is SGHVS, CDR2 FNYEAQ. This CDR3 has 12 residues. The V end lost 5 bases, the J end lost 4 bases, and 8 bases lay between the germline ends. CDR3 sequence reads: CASSTQGYGYTF. As DNA, the CDR3 is TGTGCCAGCAGCACTCAGGGCTATGGCTACACCTTC. Supplemented by reference TRBV7-6 and TRBJ1-2, the full variable domain reads GAGVSQSPRYKVTKRGQDVALRCDPISGHVSLYWYRQALGQGPEFLTYFNYEAQQDKSGLPNDRFSAERPEGSISTLTIQRTEQRDSAMYRCASSTQGYGYTFGSGTRLTVV.

This clone came up once. The rearrangement uses TRBV11-2 and TRBJ2-3; D is undetermined. Germline CDR1 reads SGHAT; CDR2 reads FQNNGV. This CDR3 contains 16 residues. The V end lost 5 bases, the J end lost 2 bases, and 17 bases lay between the germline ends. The CDR3 sequence: CASSPRLTTHTDTQYF. The CDR3 nucleotides read TGTGCCAGCAGCCCCCGACTGACGACCCACACAGATACGCAGTATTTT.

V is TRBV28 and J is TRBJ1-2; possibly TRBD1 for D (6 bases). V dropped 5 bases and J dropped 8 bases, with 12 bases sitting between them. CDR1 and CDR2 (germline): MDHEN, SYDVKM. The CDR3 spans 12 residues. CDR3 residues: CASSLRGGGYTF. The CDR3 DNA follows: TGTGCCAGCAGTCTCAGGGGAGGGGGCTACACCTTC.

The sample holds one count of this clone. The chain couples TRBV7-3 to TRBJ2-2; D might be TRBD2 (6 bases). V shed 4 bases and J shed 6 bases, with 18 bases lying between them. The CDR3 is made up of 16 amino acids. The germline V gene encodes CDR1 SGHTA and CDR2 FQGTGA. The CDR3 sequence is CASSSPQLREAGELFF. The CDR3 bases are TGTGCCAGCAGCTCACCACAATTAAGGGAGGCCGGGGAGCTGTTTTTT.

The rearrangement uses TRBV27 and TRBJ2-7, with D perhaps TRBD1 (5 bases). Per the germline V gene, CDR1 is MNHEY and CDR2 is SMNVEV (reference sequence). This CDR3 has 18 residues. The V end lost 5 bases, the J end lost 3 bases, and 26 bases lay between the germline ends. The CDR3 reads CASSTATLARQPIYEQYF. The CDR3 coding sequence is TGTGCCAGCAGTACCGCTACCCTGGCCAGACAGCCGATCTACGAGCAGTACTTC.

This chain links TRBV2 with TRBJ2-7; D not resolved. V gave up 8 bases and J gave up 2 bases, with 13 bases separating them. Germline CDR1 and CDR2: SNHLY and FYNNEI. CDR3 length: 13 residues. The CDR3: CASGEAAPYEQYF. The CDR3 DNA reads as TGTGCCAGCGGCGAGGCGGCCCCCTACGAGCAGTACTTC.

This clone was observed a handful of times. The V gene is TRBV9, the J gene TRBJ1-1; no clear D. Per germline, CDR1 SGDLS and CDR2 YYNGEE. The CDR3 covers 15 residues. Trimming left V 0 bases short and J 3 bases short, with 12 bases between. The CDR3 region is CASSVVGSGYTEAFF. The CDR3 DNA follows: TGTGCCAGCAGCGTAGTAGGGAGTGGATACACTGAAGCTTTCTTT.

This chain connects TRBV7-7 to TRBJ2-1, with TRBD2 matching over 7 bases. The CDR3 has 15 amino acids. The V gene end was trimmed by 1 base and the J gene end by 5 bases; junction bases not matched to a gene: 5. The V gene's germline CDR1 is SSHAT and CDR2 FNYEAQ (reference sequence). The CDR3 sequence is CASSLGLAQNNEQFF. In DNA, the CDR3 is TGTGCCAGCAGCTTAGGACTAGCCCAAAACAATGAGCAGTTCTTC.